The rows below give T cell receptor beta chains drawn from one sample of a study of T cells in Graves' hyperthyroidism and ophthalmopathy. TCRdb re-analysed the multiplex PCR reads in MiXCR, keeping a single row per CDR3 protein. The table includes fewer than 200,000 distinct CDR3 sequences, about 9.4% detected once. Sequencing was done on a sample of blood. Receptor source: a woman aged 18-29 years with Graves' hyperthyroidism that later progressed to Graves' ophthalmopathy. CDR3s include the opening cysteine and the closing phenylalanine or tryptophan. D genes are given only for firm matches. Some rows have no size entry. The others give once, few or many, or a class for an expanded clone.

abundance,d_gene,v_gene,j_gene,CDR3aa,CDR3nt
many,-,TRBV29-1,TRBJ1-1,CSVDMPGRGTEAFF,TGCAGCGTTGACATGCCGGGTCGAGGCACTGAAGCTTTCTTT
many,-,TRBV2,TRBJ2-7,CASSDRQESYEQYF,TGTGCCAGCAGTGATAGGCAGGAGTCCTACGAGCAGTACTTC
many,-,TRBV29-1,TRBJ1-3,CSVAGSSGNTIYF,TGCAGCGTTGCGGGCAGCTCTGGAAACACCATATATTTT
-,-,TRBV25-1,TRBJ2-7,CASSRGRYEQYF,TGTGCCAGCAGCAGGGGTCGGTACGAGCAGTACTTC
many,-,TRBV14,TRBJ1-4,CASSLAIGEKLFF,TGTGCCAGCAGCCTCGCCATCGGTGAAAAACTGTTTTTT
many,-,TRBV28,TRBJ1-1,CASSLQNTEAFF,TGTGCCAGCAGTTTACAGAACACTGAAGCTTTCTTT
few,-,TRBV20-1,TRBJ2-1,CSATTGRSSYNEQFF,TGCAGTGCCACAACAGGGAGAAGCTCCTACAATGAGCAGTTCTTC
many,-,TRBV6-1,TRBJ1-3,CASSSNSGNTIYF,TGTGCCAGCAGTTCCAACTCTGGAAACACCATATATTTT
many,-,TRBV11-2,TRBJ2-3,CASSSYPDTQYF,TGTGCCAGCAGCTCATACCCAGATACGCAGTATTTT
-,-,TRBV7-9,TRBJ2-5,CASSLNQGLDF,TGTGCCAGCAGCTTAAATCAGGGTCTCGACTTC
many,TRBD1,TRBV5-5,TRBJ1-1,CASNYRGVNTEAFF,TGTGCCAGCAACTACAGGGGGGTGAACACTGAAGCTTTCTTT
many,-,TRBV18,TRBJ2-7,CASSPPGRGIYEQYF,TGTGCCAGCTCACCACCGGGTAGGGGCATCTACGAGCAGTACTTC
many,-,TRBV15,TRBJ1-1,CATSRDRALDILITEAFF,TGTGCCACCAGCAGAGATAGAGCTTTGGACATTTTAATCACTGAAGCTTTCTTT
-,TRBD1,TRBV18,TRBJ2-3,CASSPPPGGNTDTQYF,TGTGCCAGCTCACCACCCCCAGGGGGCAACACAGATACGCAGTATTTT
-,TRBD1,TRBV27,TRBJ1-2,CASSFDWDSNLYGYTF,TGTGCCAGCAGTTTTGATTGGGACAGTAACTTATATGGCTACACCTTC
many,TRBD1,TRBV6-1,TRBJ1-3,CASSAGTGSGNTIYF,TGTGCCAGCAGTGCCGGGACAGGGAGTGGAAACACCATATATTTT
many,TRBD1,TRBV20-1,TRBJ2-5,CSARGFPGQGLETQYF,TGCAGTGCTAGGGGTTTTCCGGGACAGGGACTGGAGACCCAGTACTTC
many,-,TRBV2,TRBJ2-7,CASCLLDSYEQYF,TGTGCCAGCTGCCTTTTAGACTCCTACGAGCAGTACTTC
many,-,TRBV6-4,TRBJ1-1,CASSDSSNTEAFF,TGTGCCAGCAGTGACTCGTCGAACACTGAAGCTTTCTTT
-,-,TRBV3-1,TRBJ1-2,CASSQGGSELAGYTF,TGTGCCAGCAGCCAAGGCGGGTCAGAGCTCGCGGGCTACACCTTC
many,TRBD1,TRBV13,TRBJ2-7,CASSLKLMTGLSYEQYF,TGTGCCAGCAGCTTAAAACTCATGACAGGGCTCTCCTACGAGCAGTACTTC
many,-,TRBV2,TRBJ2-3,CASSVFGVGSDTQYF,TGTGCCAGCAGTGTCTTCGGAGTGGGCTCAGATACGCAGTATTTT
many,TRBD1,TRBV3-1,TRBJ1-1,CASSQLPGTGTNTEAFF,TGTGCCAGCAGCCAACTACCCGGGACAGGGACGAACACTGAAGCTTTCTTT
-,TRBD1,TRBV30,TRBJ2-1,CAWSVYPVGTGAIYNEQFF,TGTGCCTGGAGTGTATACCCCGTAGGGACAGGGGCTATCTACAATGAGCAGTTCTTC
many,-,TRBV20-1,TRBJ1-3,CSARDLRDNSGNTIYF,TGCAGTGCTAGAGATCTCAGGGACAACTCTGGAAACACCATATATTTT
-,TRBD1,TRBV5-8,TRBJ1-6,CASSFLFSRQGGLYNSPLHF,TGTGCCAGCAGCTTTCTCTTCTCACGACAGGGAGGGTTATATAATTCACCCCTCCACTTT
many,-,TRBV11-1,TRBJ1-1,CASSLAHGLQNTEAFF,TGTGCCAGCAGCTTAGCGCATGGACTCCAGAACACTGAAGCTTTCTTT
many,-,TRBV6-5,TRBJ1-1,CASSYSNWGRDAFF,TGTGCCAGCAGTTACTCTAATTGGGGCAGGGACGCTTTCTTT
many,-,TRBV2,TRBJ2-5,CASRRDSQETQYF,TGTGCCAGCAGAAGGGACTCACAAGAGACCCAGTACTTC
-,-,TRBV5-1,TRBJ2-5,CASSLPRETQYF,TGCGCCAGCAGCTTGCCTAGAGAGACCCAGTACTTC
-,-,TRBV19,TRBJ2-7,CASRWDTSSYEQYF,TGTGCCAGTAGATGGGACACGAGCTCCTACGAGCAGTACTTC
many,-,TRBV18,TRBJ1-6,CASSQATGSPLHF,TGTGCCAGCTCACAAGCCACAGGATCACCCCTCCACTTT
many,TRBD1,TRBV7-8,TRBJ2-7,CASSSRTGGASYEQYF,TGTGCCAGCAGCTCCCGAACAGGGGGCGCGTCCTACGAGCAGTACTTC
many,-,TRBV7-2,TRBJ1-3,CASSPWGHSIYF,TGTGCCAGCAGCCCCTGGGGGCATTCCATATATTTT
many,TRBD2,TRBV6-1,TRBJ2-7,CASCAGLAPLLSYEQYF,TGTGCCAGCTGTGCGGGACTAGCGCCCCTTTTATCCTACGAGCAGTACTTC
many,-,TRBV28,TRBJ1-6,CASSLPLPSGTPLHF,TGTGCCAGCAGTTTACCCCTCCCATCCGGGACACCCCTCCACTTT
many,-,TRBV12-3/TRBV12-4,TRBJ2-2,CASSFGQYDTGELFF,TGTGCCAGCAGTTTTGGTCAGTACGACACCGGGGAGCTGTTTTTT
many,TRBD2,TRBV12-3/TRBV12-4,TRBJ2-1,CASTAGLASPRGNEQFF,TGTGCCAGCACCGCAGGACTAGCTAGTCCCCGCGGCAATGAGCAGTTCTTC
many,-,TRBV11-2,TRBJ2-5,CASSLRLGETQYF,TGTGCCAGCAGCCTCAGACTAGGGGAGACCCAGTACTTC
many,-,TRBV20-1,TRBJ2-1,CSASNLGSGNEQFF,TGCAGTGCTAGTAATCTGGGGTCGGGCAATGAGCAGTTCTTC
-,-,TRBV4-1,TRBJ2-5,CASSQVVGRETQYF,TGCGCCAGCAGCCAAGTTGTTGGGCGGGAGACCCAGTACTTC
few,-,TRBV4-1,TRBJ1-4,CASSLSFEEKLFF,TGCGCCAGCAGCCTCTCCTTTGAAGAAAAACTGTTTTTT
many,-,TRBV10-1,TRBJ1-1,CASSESRSGHSRVTEAFF,TGCGCCAGCAGTGAGTCGAGGTCAGGGCATTCTCGGGTCACTGAAGCTTTCTTT
many,-,TRBV30,TRBJ2-2,CAWRDTTSAGELFF,TGTGCCTGGAGGGATACTACTAGTGCCGGGGAGCTGTTTTTT